This T cell receptor (beta chain) was identified during a study of blood T cell repertoires in COVID-19. At the level of the study: Samples representing acute and convalescent COVID-19 were sourced from the United States, Italy and Spain. In each case, the material was cDNA or gDNA derived from T cells, B-cell-depleted T cells, or PBMCs.

The V and J ends lost 1 base and 7 bases respectively, with 6 bases between them. The germline V gene has CDR1 SGHRS and CDR2 YFSETQ. The CDR3 runs 13 residues. Per the original methods: From reference gene primer amplification, estimates of nucleated cell counts were derived. TCRdb's table, derived via immunoSEQ multiplex PCR, lists solely in-frame clones and lacks some. V and J calls and clone size come straight from that table; D and trimming were deduced from the DNA. This table has 220,000 or so clones, roughly 84% appearing once. The receptor's source is a man aged 25-45 years with active or convalescent COVID-19. The chain links TRBV5-1 to TRBJ1-6; D is unclear. The sequenced sample was peripheral blood. The CDR3 sequence is CASSLSLNSPLHF. CDR3 nucleotides: TGCGCCAGCAGCTTGTCCCTGAATTCACCCCTCCACTTT.